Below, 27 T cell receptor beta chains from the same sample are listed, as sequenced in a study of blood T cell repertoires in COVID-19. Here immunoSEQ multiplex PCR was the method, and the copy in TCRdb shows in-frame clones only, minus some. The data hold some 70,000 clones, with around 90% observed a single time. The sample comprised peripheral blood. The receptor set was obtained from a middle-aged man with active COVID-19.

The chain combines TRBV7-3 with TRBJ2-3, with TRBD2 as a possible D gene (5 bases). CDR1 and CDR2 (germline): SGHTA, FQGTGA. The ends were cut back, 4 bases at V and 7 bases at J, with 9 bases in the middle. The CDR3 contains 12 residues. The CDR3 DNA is TGTGCCAGCAGCTCGGCCGGGAATACGCAGTATTTT. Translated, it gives CASSSAGNTQYF.

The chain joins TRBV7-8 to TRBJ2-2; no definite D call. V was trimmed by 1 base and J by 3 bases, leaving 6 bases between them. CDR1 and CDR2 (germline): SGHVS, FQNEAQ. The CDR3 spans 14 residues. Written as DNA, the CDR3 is TGTGCCAGCAGCTTAGGGCAATACACCGGGGAGCTGTTTTTT. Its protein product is CASSLGQYTGELFF. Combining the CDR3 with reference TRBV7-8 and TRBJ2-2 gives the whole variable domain GAGVSQSPRYKVAKRGQDVALRCDPISGHVSLFWYQQALGQGPEFLTYFQNEAQLDKSGLPSDRFFAERPEGSVSTLKIQRTQQEDSAVYLCASSLGQYTGELFFGEGSRLTVL.

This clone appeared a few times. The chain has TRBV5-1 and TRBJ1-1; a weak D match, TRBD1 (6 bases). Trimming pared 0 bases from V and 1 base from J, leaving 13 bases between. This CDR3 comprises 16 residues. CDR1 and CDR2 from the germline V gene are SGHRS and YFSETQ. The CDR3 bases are TGCGCCAGCAGCTTGGGCTCGGGGGGCTCGAACACTGAAGCTTTCTTT. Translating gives CASSLGSGGSNTEAFF.

The CDR3 region is CAISDQGYTEAFF. The DNA for the CDR3 is TGTGCCATCAGTGATCAGGGTTACACTGAAGCTTTCTTT. This chain joins TRBV10-3 and TRBJ1-1; maybe TRBD1 (5 bases). Germline V gives CDR1 ENHRY, CDR2 SYGVKD. This CDR3 spans 13 amino acids. V was trimmed by 3 bases and J by 3 bases, leaving 8 bases between them.

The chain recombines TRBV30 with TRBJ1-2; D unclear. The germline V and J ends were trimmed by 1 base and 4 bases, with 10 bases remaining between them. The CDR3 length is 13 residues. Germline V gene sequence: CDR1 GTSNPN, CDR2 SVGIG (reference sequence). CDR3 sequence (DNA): TGTGCCTGGAGTGCCCGGGGATCCTATGGCTACACCTTC. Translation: CAWSARGSYGYTF.

The chain's CDR3 is CASSEFEGGRQETQYF. The CDR3 DNA follows: TGTGCCAGCAGTGAATTCGAGGGTGGCAGACAAGAGACCCAGTACTTC. This chain joins TRBV25-1 and TRBJ2-5; tentative D call: TRBD2 (5 bases). Looked up from germline, CDR1 is MGHDK and CDR2 is SYGVNS. The V and J ends lost 1 base and 2 bases respectively, with 14 bases between them. CDR3 size: 16 residues.

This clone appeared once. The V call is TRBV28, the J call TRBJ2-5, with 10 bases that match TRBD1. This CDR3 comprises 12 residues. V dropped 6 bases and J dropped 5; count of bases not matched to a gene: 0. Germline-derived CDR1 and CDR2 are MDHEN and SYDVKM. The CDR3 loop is CASRGQGETQYF. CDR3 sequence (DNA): TGTGCCAGCAGGGGACAGGGGGAGACCCAGTACTTC. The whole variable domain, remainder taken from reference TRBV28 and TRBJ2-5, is DVKVTQSSRYLVKRTGEKVFLECVQDMDHENMFWYRQDPGLGLRLIYFSYDVKMKEKGDIPEGYSVSREKKERFSLILESASTNQTSMYLCASRGQGETQYFGPGTRLLVL.

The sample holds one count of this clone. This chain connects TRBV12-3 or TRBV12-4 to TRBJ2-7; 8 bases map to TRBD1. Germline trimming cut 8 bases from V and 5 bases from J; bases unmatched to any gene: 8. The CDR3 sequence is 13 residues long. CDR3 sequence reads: CASRRTGPHEQYF. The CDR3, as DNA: TGTGCCAGCCGAAGGACAGGGCCCCACGAGCAGTACTTC.

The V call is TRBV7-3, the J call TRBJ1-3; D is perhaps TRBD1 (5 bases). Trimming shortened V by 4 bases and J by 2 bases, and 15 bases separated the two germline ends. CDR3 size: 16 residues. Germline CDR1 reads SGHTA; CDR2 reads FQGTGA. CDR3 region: CASSSEPPGTGNTIYF. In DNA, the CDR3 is TGTGCCAGCAGCTCAGAACCGCCAGGGACTGGAAACACCATATATTTT.

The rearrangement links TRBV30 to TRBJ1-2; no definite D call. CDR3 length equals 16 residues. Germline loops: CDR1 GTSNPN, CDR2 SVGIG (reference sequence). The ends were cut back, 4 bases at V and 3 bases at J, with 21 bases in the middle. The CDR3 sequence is CAWNPEPAGVDYGYTF. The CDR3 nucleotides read TGTGCCTGGAACCCCGAGCCGGCCGGGGTTGACTATGGCTACACCTTC.

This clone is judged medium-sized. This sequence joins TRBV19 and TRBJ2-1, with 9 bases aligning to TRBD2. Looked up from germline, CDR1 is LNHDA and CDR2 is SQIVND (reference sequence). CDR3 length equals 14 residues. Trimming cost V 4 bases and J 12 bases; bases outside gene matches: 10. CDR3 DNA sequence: TGTGCCAGTAGTAGGCGGGAGGGATTAAATTGGCAGTTCTTC. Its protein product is CASSRREGLNWQFF.

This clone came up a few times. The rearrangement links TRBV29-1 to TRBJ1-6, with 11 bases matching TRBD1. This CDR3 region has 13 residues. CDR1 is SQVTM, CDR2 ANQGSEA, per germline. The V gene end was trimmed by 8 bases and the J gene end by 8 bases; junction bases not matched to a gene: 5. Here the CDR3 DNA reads TGCAGCATTGGGGACAGGGGGGATTCACCCCTCCACTTT. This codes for CSIGDRGDSPLHF. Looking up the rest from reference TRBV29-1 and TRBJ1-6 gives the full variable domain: SAVISQKPSRDICQRGTSLTIQCQVDSQVTMMFWYRQQPGQSLTLIATANQGSEATYESGFVIDKFPISRPNLTFSTLTVSNMSPEDSSIYLCSIGDRGDSPLHFGNGTRLTVT.

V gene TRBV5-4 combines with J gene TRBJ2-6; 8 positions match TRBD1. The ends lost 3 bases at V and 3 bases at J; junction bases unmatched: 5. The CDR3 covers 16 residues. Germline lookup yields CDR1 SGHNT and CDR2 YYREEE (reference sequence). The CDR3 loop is CASSSYRGYGANVLTF. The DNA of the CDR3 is TGTGCCAGCAGCTCCTACAGGGGGTATGGGGCCAACGTCCTGACTTTC.

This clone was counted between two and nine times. The CDR3, as DNA: TGTGCCAGCAGCTTGCCCGGGACAACGAATTCACCCCTCCACTTT. Its protein product is CASSLPGTTNSPLHF. V gene TRBV7-9 combines with J gene TRBJ1-6; a weak D match, TRBD1 (6 bases). The CDR3 has 15 residues. CDR1 and CDR2 (germline): SEHNR, FQNEAQ (reference sequence). The germline V and J ends were trimmed by 3 bases and 7 bases, with 13 bases remaining between them.

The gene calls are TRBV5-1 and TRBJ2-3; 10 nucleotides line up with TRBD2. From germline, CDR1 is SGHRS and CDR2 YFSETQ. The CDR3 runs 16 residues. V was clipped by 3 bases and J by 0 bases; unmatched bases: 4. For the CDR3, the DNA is TGCGCCAGCAGCTCGGGGACTAGCGCCAGCACAGATACGCAGTATTTT. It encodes CASSSGTSASTDTQYF.

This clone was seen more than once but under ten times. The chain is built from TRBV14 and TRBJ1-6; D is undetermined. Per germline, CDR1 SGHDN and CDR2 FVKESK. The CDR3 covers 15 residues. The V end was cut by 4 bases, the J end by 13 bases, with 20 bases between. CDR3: CASSPRSAPEAPLHF. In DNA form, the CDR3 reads TGTGCCAGCAGCCCCAGGTCGGCCCCGGAGGCGCCCCTCCACTTT.

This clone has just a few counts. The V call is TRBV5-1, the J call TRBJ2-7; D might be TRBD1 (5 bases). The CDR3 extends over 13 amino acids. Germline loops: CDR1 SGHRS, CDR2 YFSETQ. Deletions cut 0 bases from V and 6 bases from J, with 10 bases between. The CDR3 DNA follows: TGCGCCAGCAGCTTGGAAGGTGGGGCCGAGCAGTACTTC. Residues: CASSLEGGAEQYF.

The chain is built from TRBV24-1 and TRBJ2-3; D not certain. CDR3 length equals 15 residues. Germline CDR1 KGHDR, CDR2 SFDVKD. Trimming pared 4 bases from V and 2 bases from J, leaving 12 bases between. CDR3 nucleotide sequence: TGTGCCACCAGTGAGCCCCTAGGCCCCACAGATACGCAGTATTTT. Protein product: CATSEPLGPTDTQYF.

CDR3 bases: TGTGCCAGCAGCTTGATCAGAAACAATGAGCAGTTCTTC. Translating it yields CASSLIRNNEQFF. The V call is TRBV5-6, the J call TRBJ2-1; D remains unclear. CDR1 and CDR2 from the germline V gene are SGHDT and YYEEEE. The CDR3 runs 13 residues. The V end was cut by 1 base, the J end by 5 bases, with 7 bases between.

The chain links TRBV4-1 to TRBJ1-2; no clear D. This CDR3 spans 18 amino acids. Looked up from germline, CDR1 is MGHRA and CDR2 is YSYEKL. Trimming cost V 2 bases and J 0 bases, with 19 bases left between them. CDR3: CASSQSRASALANYGYTF. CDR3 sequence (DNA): TGCGCCAGCAGCCAATCCCGAGCGTCAGCTTTAGCTAACTATGGCTACACCTTC.

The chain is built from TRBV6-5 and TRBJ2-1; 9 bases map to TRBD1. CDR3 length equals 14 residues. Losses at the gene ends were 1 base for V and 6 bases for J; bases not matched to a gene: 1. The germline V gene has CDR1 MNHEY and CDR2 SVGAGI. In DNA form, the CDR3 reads TGTGCCAGCAGTTACTTGACAGGGGGCAATGAGCAGTTCTTC. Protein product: CASSYLTGGNEQFF.

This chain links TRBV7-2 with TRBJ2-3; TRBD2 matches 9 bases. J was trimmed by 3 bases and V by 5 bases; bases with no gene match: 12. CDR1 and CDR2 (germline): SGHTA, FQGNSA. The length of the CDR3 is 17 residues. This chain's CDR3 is CASSRLSGGRGTDTQYF. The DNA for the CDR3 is TGTGCCAGCAGCCGCCTCAGCGGGGGGCGAGGGACAGATACGCAGTATTTT.

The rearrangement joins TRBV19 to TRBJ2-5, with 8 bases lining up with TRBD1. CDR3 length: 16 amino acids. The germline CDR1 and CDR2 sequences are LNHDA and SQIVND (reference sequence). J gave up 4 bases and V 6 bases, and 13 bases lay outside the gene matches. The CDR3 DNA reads TGTGCCAGTAGGGCCCCCGGCACAGGGGGAATAGAGACCCAGTACTTC. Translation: CASRAPGTGGIETQYF.

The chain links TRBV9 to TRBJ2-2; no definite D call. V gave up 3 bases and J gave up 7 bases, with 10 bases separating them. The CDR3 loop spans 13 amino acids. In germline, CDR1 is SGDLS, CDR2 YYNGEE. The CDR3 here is CASSGRPDGELFF. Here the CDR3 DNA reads TGTGCCAGCAGCGGGAGACCAGACGGGGAGCTGTTTTTT.

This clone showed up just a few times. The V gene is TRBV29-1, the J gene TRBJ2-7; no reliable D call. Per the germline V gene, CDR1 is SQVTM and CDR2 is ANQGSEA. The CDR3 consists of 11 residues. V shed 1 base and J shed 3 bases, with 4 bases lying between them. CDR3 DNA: TGCAGCGTTGAAGGGCACTACGAGCAGTACTTC. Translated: CSVEGHYEQYF.

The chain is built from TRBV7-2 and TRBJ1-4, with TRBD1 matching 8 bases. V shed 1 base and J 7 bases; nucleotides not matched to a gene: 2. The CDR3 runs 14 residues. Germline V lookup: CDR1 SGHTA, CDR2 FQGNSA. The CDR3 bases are TGTGCCAGCAGCTTAGGCAGGGGGCCTGAAAAACTGTTTTTT. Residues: CASSLGRGPEKLFF.

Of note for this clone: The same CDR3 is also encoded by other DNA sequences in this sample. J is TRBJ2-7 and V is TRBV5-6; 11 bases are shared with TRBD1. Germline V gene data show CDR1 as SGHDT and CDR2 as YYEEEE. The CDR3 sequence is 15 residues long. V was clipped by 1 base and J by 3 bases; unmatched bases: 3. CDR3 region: CASSLTGTGGYEQYF. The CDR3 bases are TGTGCCAGCAGCTTGACCGGGACAGGGGGCTACGAGCAGTACTTC.